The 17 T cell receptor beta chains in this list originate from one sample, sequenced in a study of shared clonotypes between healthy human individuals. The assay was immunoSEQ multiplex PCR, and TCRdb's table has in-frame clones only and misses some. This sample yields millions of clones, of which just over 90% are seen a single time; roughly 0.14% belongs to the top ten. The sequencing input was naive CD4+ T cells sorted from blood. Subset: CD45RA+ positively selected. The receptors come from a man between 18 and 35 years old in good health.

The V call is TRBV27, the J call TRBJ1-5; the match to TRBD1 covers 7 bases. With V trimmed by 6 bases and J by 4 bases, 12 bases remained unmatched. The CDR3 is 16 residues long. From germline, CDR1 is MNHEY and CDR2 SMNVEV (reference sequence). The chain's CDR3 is CASSPLGQAINQPQHF. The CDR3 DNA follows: TGTGCCAGCAGCCCCCTCGGACAGGCCATAAATCAGCCCCAGCATTTT.

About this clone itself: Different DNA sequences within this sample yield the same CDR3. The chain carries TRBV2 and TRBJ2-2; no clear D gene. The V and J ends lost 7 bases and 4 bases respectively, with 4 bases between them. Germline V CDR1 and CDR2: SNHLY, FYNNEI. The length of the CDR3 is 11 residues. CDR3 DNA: TGTGCCAGCAAGTCCACCGGGGAGCTGTTTTTT. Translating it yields CASKSTGELFF.

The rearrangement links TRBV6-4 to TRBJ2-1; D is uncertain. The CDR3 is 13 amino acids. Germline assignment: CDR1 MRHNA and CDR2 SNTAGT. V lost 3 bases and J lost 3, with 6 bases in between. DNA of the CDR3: TGTGCCAGCAGTGATGGGTTCTACAATGAGCAGTTCTTC. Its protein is CASSDGFYNEQFF.

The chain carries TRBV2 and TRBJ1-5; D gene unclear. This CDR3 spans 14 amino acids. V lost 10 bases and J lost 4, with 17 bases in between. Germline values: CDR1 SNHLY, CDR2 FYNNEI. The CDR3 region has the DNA TGTGCCACCCGTTGGCGGTTCGGGAATCAGCCCCAGCATTTT. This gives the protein CATRWRFGNQPQHF.

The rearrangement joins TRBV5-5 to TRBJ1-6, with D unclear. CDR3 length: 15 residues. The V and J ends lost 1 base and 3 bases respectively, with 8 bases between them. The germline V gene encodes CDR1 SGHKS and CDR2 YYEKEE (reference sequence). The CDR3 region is CASSLLGDYNSPLHF. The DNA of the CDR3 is TGTGCCAGCAGCTTGCTCGGGGACTATAATTCACCCCTCCACTTT. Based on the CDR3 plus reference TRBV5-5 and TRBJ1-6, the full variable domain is DAGVTQSPTHLIKTRGQQVTLRCSPISGHKSVSWYQQVLGQGPQFIFQYYEKEERGRGNFPDRFSARQFPNYSSELNVNALLLGDSALYLCASSLLGDYNSPLHFGNGTRLTVT.

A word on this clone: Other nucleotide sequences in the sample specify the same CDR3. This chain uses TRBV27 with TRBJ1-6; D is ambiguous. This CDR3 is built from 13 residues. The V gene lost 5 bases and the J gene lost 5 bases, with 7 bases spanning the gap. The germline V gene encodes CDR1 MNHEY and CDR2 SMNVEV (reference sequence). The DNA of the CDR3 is TGTGCCAGCAGTCTTTGGCATAATTCACCCCTCCACTTT. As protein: CASSLWHNSPLHF.

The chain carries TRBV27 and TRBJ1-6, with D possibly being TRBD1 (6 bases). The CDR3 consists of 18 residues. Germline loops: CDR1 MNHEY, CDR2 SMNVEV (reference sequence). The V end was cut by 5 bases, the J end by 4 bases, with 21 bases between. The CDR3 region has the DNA TGTGCCAGCAGTCGTAAGGGGGGTGGTGACAATTATAATTCACCCCTCCACTTT. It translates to CASSRKGGGDNYNSPLHF.

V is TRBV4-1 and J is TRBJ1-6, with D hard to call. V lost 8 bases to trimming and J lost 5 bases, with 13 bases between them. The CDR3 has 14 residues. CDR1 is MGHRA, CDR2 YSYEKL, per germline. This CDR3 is CASRTLSDNSPLHF. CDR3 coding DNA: TGCGCCAGCCGCACTCTCTCGGATAATTCACCCCTCCACTTT.

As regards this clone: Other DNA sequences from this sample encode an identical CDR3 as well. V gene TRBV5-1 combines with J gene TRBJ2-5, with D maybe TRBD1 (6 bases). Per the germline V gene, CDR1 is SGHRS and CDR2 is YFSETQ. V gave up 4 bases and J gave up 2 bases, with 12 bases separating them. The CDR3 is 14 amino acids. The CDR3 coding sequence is TGCGCCAGCAGCGGGAGTAGGGGGCAAGAGACCCAGTACTTC. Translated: CASSGSRGQETQYF. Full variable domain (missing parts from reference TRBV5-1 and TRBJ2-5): KAGVTQTPRYLIKTRGQQVTLSCSPISGHRSVSWYQQTPGQGLQFLFEYFSETQRNKGNFPGRFSGRQFSNSRSEMNVSTLELGDSALYLCASSGSRGQETQYFGPGTRLLVL.

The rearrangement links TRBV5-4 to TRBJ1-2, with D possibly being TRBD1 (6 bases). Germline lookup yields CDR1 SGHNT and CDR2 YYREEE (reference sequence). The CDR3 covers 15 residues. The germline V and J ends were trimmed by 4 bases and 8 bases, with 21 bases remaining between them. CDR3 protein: CASSLRGGPVDGYTF. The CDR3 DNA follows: TGTGCCAGCAGCCTCCGGGGGGGCCCCGTCGACGGCTACACCTTC.

The CDR3 reads CASSPVTGGETQYF. CDR3 coding DNA: TGTGCCAGCAGTCCCGTGACAGGAGGAGAGACCCAGTACTTC. The V gene is TRBV27, the J gene TRBJ2-5, with a tentative D call TRBD1 (6 bases). The CDR3 contains 14 residues. V dropped 5 bases and J dropped 4 bases, with 14 bases sitting between them. The germline gives CDR1 MNHEY, CDR2 SMNVEV (reference sequence).

The CDR3: CASSRILGNTIYF. DNA for the CDR3: TGTGCCAGCAGTCGCATTCTGGGAAACACCATATATTTT. The V gene is TRBV9, the J gene TRBJ1-3; D is unclear. V dropped 5 bases and J dropped 4 bases, with 10 bases sitting between them. CDR3 size: 13 residues. The germline V gene has CDR1 SGDLS and CDR2 YYNGEE.

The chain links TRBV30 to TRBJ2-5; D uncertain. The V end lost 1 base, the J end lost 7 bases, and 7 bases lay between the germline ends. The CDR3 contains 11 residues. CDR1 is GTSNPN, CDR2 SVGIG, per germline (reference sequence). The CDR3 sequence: CAWSGGSTQYF. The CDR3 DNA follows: TGTGCCTGGAGTGGGGGTTCGACCCAGTACTTC.

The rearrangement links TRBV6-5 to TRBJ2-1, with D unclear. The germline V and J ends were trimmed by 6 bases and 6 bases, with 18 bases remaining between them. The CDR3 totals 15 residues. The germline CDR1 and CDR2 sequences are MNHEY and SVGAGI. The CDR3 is CASRNNPSEANEQFF. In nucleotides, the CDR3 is TGTGCCAGCAGAAACAACCCGTCAGAGGCCAATGAGCAGTTCTTC.

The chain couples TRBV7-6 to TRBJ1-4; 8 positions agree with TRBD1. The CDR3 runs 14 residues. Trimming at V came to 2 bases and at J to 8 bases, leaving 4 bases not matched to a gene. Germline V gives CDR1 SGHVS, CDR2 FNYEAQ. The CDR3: CASSLRQGIEKLFF. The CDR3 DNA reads TGTGCCAGCAGCTTACGACAGGGGATCGAAAAACTGTTTTTT.

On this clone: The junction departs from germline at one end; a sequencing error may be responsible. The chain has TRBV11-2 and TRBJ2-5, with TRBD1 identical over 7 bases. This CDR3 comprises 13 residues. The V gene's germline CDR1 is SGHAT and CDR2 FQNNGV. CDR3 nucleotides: TGTGCCAGCGGCTTGGGACAGCAAGAGACCCAGTACTTC. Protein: CASGLGQQETQYF.

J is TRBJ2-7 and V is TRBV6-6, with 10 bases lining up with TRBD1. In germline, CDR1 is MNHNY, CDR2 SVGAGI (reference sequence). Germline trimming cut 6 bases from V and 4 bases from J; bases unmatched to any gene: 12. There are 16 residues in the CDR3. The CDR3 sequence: CASSTRTGQGKYEQYF. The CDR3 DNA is TGTGCCAGCAGCACTAGAACGGGACAGGGGAAATACGAGCAGTACTTC.